This T cell receptor beta chain was identified in a study of response to subunit inactivated influenza vaccine. Study-level findings and limits: The authors suggested that few new T cells are recruited per seasonal influenza vaccination.

The sample holds a few counts of this clonotype. As yet, its antigen is unknown. TCRdb re-derived calls from the RT-PCR reads in MiXCR, one entry per CDR3 protein. This sample has about 500,000 distinct CDR3 sequences, with approximately 6.9% found just once. Trimming cost V 4 bases and J 6 bases; bases outside gene matches: 3. The CDR3 totals 14 residues. From germline, CDR1 is SGHTA and CDR2 FQGNSA. This sequence joins TRBV7-2 and TRBJ2-2, with TRBD1 identical over 9 bases. This TCR was recovered from a man aged 50-75 years who received an inactivated influenza vaccine. Sequenced here: PBMCs from blood, sampled approximately 25 months after vaccination. In DNA form, the CDR3 reads TGTGCCAGCAGCTGGACAGGGGTGGCCGGGGAGCTGTTTTTT. Its protein product is CASSWTGVAGELFF.